These 11 T cell receptor beta chains share one sample of origin, sequenced in a study of T cell responses to AZD1222 COVID-19 vaccine. The repertoire was sequenced with immunoSEQ multiplex PCR; TCRdb's copy has only in-frame clones and lacks some. Here the sample spans more than 150,000 clones, 85% to 95% being singletons. Sequencing used peripheral blood, obtained 28 days after the second AZD1222 dose. These TCRs come from an adult who received the AZD1222 COVID-19 vaccine.

This chain uses TRBV6-5 with TRBJ1-1, with 7 bases aligning to TRBD1. The germline V gene has CDR1 MNHEY and CDR2 SVGAGI. This CDR3 comprises 16 residues. Trimming cost V 0 bases and J 4 bases; bases outside gene matches: 8. CDR3 residues: CASSYSAGGGFTEAFF. The CDR3 DNA is TGTGCCAGCAGTTACTCGGCAGGGGGAGGTTTCACTGAAGCTTTCTTT.

This rearrangement joins TRBV11-2 to TRBJ1-2; unclear D gene. Germline lookup yields CDR1 SGHAT and CDR2 FQNNGV. CDR3 size: 15 residues. V was trimmed by 1 base and J by 2 bases, leaving 11 bases between them. Here the CDR3 DNA reads TGTGCCAGCAGCTTAGGTCCGGGAAGCAACTATGGCTACACCTTC. It encodes CASSLGPGSNYGYTF.

The chain combines TRBV10-3 with TRBJ2-5; D not resolved. The CDR3 consists of 13 residues. Germline assignment: CDR1 ENHRY and CDR2 SYGVKD. V was clipped by 6 bases and J by 5 bases, with 13 bases between them. The CDR3 nucleotides read TGTGCCATCAGCGGACCAAAGACGGAGACCCAGTACTTC. It is translated as CAISGPKTETQYF.

The rearrangement uses TRBV13 and TRBJ1-6; D remains ambiguous. The germline CDR1 and CDR2 sequences are PRHDT and FYEKMQ (reference sequence). CDR3 length: 17 amino acids. V was shortened by 5 bases and J by 0 bases, with 14 bases between the two germline ends. The CDR3 DNA reads TGTGCCAGCAGCCGCGTGCTGCCGAGCTCCTATAATTCACCCCTCCACTTT. This codes for CASSRVLPSSYNSPLHF. Supplemented by reference TRBV13 and TRBJ1-6, the full variable domain reads AAGVIQSPRHLIKEKRETATLKCYPIPRHDTVYWYQQGPGQDPQFLISFYEKMQSDKGSIPDRFSAQQFSDYHSELNMSSLELGDSALYFCASSRVLPSSYNSPLHFGNGTRLTVT.

The rearrangement joins TRBV5-1 to TRBJ1-2; 7 bases line up with TRBD1. V gave up 4 bases and J gave up 5 bases; unmatched junction bases: 8. CDR1 and CDR2 from the germline V gene are SGHRS and YFSETQ. This CDR3 has 14 residues. CDR3 sequence: CASSQGGIGYGYTF. CDR3 DNA: TGCGCCAGCAGCCAGGGGGGAATAGGGTATGGCTACACCTTC.

The chain combines TRBV24-1 with TRBJ1-5, with unresolved D. The CDR3 totals 11 residues. Trimming took 5 bases from V and 3 from J, leaving 1 base between them. CDR1 KGHDR and CDR2 SFDVKD come from the germline V gene. As DNA, the CDR3 is TGTGCCACCAGTGCCAATCAGCCCCAGCATTTT. This translates into CATSANQPQHF.

The chain joins TRBV5-1 to TRBJ1-1; 8 positions agree with TRBD1. This CDR3 contains 14 residues. V lost 4 bases, J lost 5 bases, and 7 bases stayed unmatched. Germline CDR1 reads SGHRS; CDR2 reads YFSETQ. The CDR3 region is CASSPGQGMTEAFF. In DNA, the CDR3 is TGCGCCAGCAGCCCCGGACAGGGAATGACTGAAGCTTTCTTT.

This sequence joins TRBV20-1 and TRBJ2-7; D is uncertain. Germline V CDR1 and CDR2: DFQATT, SNEGSKA (reference sequence). The V gene lost 6 bases and the J gene lost 6 bases, with 12 bases spanning the gap. The length of the CDR3 is 11 residues. The CDR3 region has the DNA TGCAGTGCCCCTCTGGGTTCCGAGCAGTACTTC. Translating it yields CSAPLGSEQYF.

The J gene is TRBJ2-7, the V gene TRBV24-1; the D is unclear. CDR3 length: 16 residues. V was clipped by 4 bases and J by 8 bases, with 23 bases between them. Looked up from germline, CDR1 is KGHDR and CDR2 is SFDVKD. The CDR3 DNA sequence: TGTGCCACCAGTGACTCTGCGACGGGCCACAAGAATAAGCAGTACTTC. This translates into CATSDSATGHKNKQYF.

The V gene is TRBV3-1 (or the pseudogene TRBV3-2), the J gene TRBJ2-3, with 8 bases aligning to TRBD2. This CDR3 comprises 16 residues. V was clipped by 1 base and J by 4 bases; unmatched bases: 7. The germline gives CDR1 LGHDT, CDR2 YNNKEL (reference sequence). The CDR3 DNA follows: TGTGCCAGCAGCCAAGGCCCCCTGCGGGAGGCAGATACGCAGTATTTT. Amino acids: CASSQGPLREADTQYF.

The rearrangement links TRBV10-3 to TRBJ2-5; TRBD1 matches at 7 bases. The V gene end was trimmed by 9 bases and the J gene end by 3 bases; junction bases not matched to a gene: 7. Germline values: CDR1 ENHRY, CDR2 SYGVKD. The CDR3 has 13 residues. In nucleotides, the CDR3 is TGTGCCATATCGGACAGGACGAAAGAGACCCAGTACTTC. Residues: CAISDRTKETQYF.